This entry concerns a single T cell receptor beta chain. This specimen comes from a study of blood T cell repertoires in COVID-19. Across the whole study: Whether acute or convalescent, the COVID-19 samples came from the United States, Italy and Spain.

The germline CDR1 and CDR2 sequences are SGHNT and YYREEE (reference sequence). This CDR3 is built from 14 residues. The V end was cut by 6 bases, the J end by 8 bases, with 17 bases between. Original processing methods: The assay estimated nucleated cells by amplifying reference gene primers. The table came from immunoSEQ multiplex PCR; TCRdb's copy has only in-frame clones and leaves some out. V and J calls and clone size are copied from that table; D and trimming were computed from the DNA. The table has around 25,000 clones, 85% to 90% seen once; the top ten hold under 20%. This receptor was obtained from a woman of 80 years or more with acute or convalescent COVID-19. Sequenced: peripheral blood. The chain joins TRBV5-4 to TRBJ1-4; TRBD1 might be the D (6 bases). This CDR3 is CASTPRGGEEKLFF. CDR3 sequence (DNA): TGTGCCAGCACCCCTAGGGGGGGCGAAGAAAAACTGTTTTTT.